This T cell receptor beta chain was captured by sequencing in a study of blood T cell repertoires in COVID-19. The assay was immunoSEQ multiplex PCR, and TCRdb's table has in-frame clones only and misses some. There are 150,000 to 200,000 clones in the sample; roughly 90% occur only once, and around 1.2% lies in the top ten. V gave up 3 bases and J gave up 10 bases; unmatched junction bases: 9. Looked up from germline, CDR1 is MNHNS and CDR2 is SASEGT. The CDR3 has 15 residues. The source of this sequence is a human donor with acute COVID-19. The donor label of this sample is uncertain. The sequenced material came from PBMCs or T cells enriched from blood (not recorded which). The chain combines TRBV6-1 with TRBJ1-5, with 10 bases aligning to TRBD1. Here the CDR3 reads CASSDRTGGIFPQHF. In nucleotides, the CDR3 is TGTGCCAGCAGTGACAGGACAGGGGGGATTTTTCCCCAGCATTTT.